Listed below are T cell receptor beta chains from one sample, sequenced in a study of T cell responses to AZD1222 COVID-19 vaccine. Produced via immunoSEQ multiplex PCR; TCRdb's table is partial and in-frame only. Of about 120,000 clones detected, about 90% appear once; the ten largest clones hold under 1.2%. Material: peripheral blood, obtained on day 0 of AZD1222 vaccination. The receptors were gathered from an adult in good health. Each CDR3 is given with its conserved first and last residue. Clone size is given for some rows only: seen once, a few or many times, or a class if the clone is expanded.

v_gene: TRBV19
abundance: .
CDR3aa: CASSIAGMNTEAFF

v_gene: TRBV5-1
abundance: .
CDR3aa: CASSLLGQKTYEQYF

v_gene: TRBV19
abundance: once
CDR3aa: CASSSSGPRGQYF

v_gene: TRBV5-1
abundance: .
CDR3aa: CASSPAQGVAGELFF

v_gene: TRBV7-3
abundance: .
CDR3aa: CASSRLAEGDEQFF

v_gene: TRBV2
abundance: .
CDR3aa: CASSAVEQFF

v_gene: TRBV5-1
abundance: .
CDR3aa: CASSLGTGVSPLHF

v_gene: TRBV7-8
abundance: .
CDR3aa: CASSLVPTRSVAYNEQFF

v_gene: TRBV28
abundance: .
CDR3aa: CASQMGGNNSPLHF

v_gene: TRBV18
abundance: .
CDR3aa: CASSPAPRRTDTQYF

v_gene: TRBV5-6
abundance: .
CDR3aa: CASSLSDGNTIYF

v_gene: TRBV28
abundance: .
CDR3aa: CASSRDIQETQYF

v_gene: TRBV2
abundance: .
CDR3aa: CASRARNSAYEQYF

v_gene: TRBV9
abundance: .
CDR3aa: CASSATSRNYGYTF

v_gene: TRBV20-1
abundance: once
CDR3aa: CSASRGVLAGYNEQFF

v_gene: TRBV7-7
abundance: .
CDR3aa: CASSPRRLAGGREDTQYF

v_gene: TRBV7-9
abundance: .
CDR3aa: CASSLGNTGELFF

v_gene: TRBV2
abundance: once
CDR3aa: CASRLTGASTDTQYF

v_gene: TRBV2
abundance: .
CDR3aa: CAKQGEVQETQYF

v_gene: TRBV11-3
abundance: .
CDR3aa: CASSLGGSNYEQYF

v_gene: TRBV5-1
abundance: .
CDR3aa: CASSSTGAGNTIYF

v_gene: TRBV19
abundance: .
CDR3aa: CASSMDRMNTEAFF

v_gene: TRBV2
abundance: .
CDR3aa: CASSLDVYGYTF

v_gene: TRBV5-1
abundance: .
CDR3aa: CASSLSSVSYEQYF

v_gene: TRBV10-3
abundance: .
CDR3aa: CAISGAGRSEFGETQYF

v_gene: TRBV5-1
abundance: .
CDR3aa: CASSFSGTASYEQYF

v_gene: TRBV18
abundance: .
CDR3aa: CASSGQGNQPQHF

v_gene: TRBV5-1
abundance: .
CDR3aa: CASRSTGNSGNTIYF

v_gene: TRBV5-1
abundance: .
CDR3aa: CASSLVGDAYNEQFF

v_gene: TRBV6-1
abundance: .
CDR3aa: CASSEFQANSPLHF

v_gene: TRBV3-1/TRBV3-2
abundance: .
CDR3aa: CASSRGDIYNEQFF

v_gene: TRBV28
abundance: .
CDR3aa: CASSFGGEGPGLAYNEQFF

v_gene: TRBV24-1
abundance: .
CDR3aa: CATSDSGTSGSRLNEQFF

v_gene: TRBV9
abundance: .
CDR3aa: CASSVGGAGDLDEQFF

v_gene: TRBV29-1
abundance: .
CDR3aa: CSAITTGLYGYTF

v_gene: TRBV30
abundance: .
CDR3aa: CAWSGGDTQYF

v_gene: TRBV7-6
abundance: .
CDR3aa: CASSLGGTGNQPQHF

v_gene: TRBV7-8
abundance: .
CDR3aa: CASSQRQGASYNEQFF

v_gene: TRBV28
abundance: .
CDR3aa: CASSFSGRTNNEQFF

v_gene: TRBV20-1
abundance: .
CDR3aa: CSARRGAQFF

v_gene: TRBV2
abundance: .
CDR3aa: CAARGPLNTGELFF

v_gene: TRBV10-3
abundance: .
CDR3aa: CAISELGGRETQYF

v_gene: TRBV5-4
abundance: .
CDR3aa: CASSPDGTTYEQYF

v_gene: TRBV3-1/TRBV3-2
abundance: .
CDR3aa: CASSQAPGGYTF

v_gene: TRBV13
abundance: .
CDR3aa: CASSLGLFDSDEQYF

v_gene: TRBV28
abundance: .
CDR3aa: CASRYRTGAFQETQYF

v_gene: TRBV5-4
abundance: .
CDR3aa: CASSLALPSGRKNTGELFF

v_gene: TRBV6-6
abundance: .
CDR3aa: CASSRDRVGGNTEAFF

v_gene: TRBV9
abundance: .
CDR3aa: CASSVEVGREQYF

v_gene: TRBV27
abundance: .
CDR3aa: CASNKLGGGDSYEQYF

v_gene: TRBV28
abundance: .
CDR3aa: CASSLQGALYEQYF

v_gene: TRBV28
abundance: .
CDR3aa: CASNGGYTIYF

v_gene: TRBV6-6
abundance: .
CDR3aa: CASTWLAASTDTQYF

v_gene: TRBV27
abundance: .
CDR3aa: CASSEPGLAAYEQYF

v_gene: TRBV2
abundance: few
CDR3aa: CASSDLGLVYNEQFF